The rows below give T cell receptor beta chains drawn from one sample of a study of blood T cell repertoires in COVID-19. TCRdb's table, derived via immunoSEQ multiplex PCR, lists solely in-frame clones and lacks some. The sample holds over 200,000 clones, more than 80% seen once. Sequencing input: peripheral blood. Receptors were obtained from a woman aged 25 to 39 with COVID-19, enrolled during active disease. The CDR3 runs from the conserved cysteine through the conserved F or W. D genes are given only for firm matches. Clone size is shown for a subset of rows, as once, few, many or a class of expanded clone.

TRBV5-4	TRBJ2-1	TRBD2	.	TGTGCCAGCAGCCCCTGGGTAGCGGGGTACAATGAGCAGTTCTTC	CASSPWVAGYNEQFF
TRBV18	TRBJ2-7	TRBD1	.	TGTGCCAGCTCACCTACCTTCGGACAGGGGGCTGAGGAGCAGTACTTC	CASSPTFGQGAEEQYF
TRBV29-1	TRBJ1-1	.	.	TGCAGCGTTGAAGAGATACGCGGAGACACTGAAGCTTTCTTT	CSVEEIRGDTEAFF
TRBV7-9	TRBJ2-1	.	.	TGTGCCAGCAGCTCCTCACACGGGGGGCAATACAATGAGCAGTTCTTC	CASSSSHGGQYNEQFF
TRBV10-1	TRBJ2-7	TRBD2	few	TGCGCCAGCAGTGAGTCGGGGGACGGGGGGAGCTACGAGCAGTACTTC	CASSESGDGGSYEQYF
TRBV6-5	TRBJ2-7	TRBD2	.	TGTGCCAGCATCCAGCAAGCGGGATTAGGCTACGAGCAGTACTTC	CASIQQAGLGYEQYF
TRBV29-1	TRBJ1-2	.	.	TGCAGCGTTGACCACGAGGGCGCTAACTATGGCTACACCTTC	CSVDHEGANYGYTF
TRBV28	TRBJ1-6	.	.	TGTGCCAGCAGGAGACCAAGGAGCTCCTATAATTCACCCCTCCACTTT	CASRRPRSSYNSPLHF
TRBV28	TRBJ1-5	TRBD1	.	TGTGCCAGCAACTTTCAGGACAGGGGGTATCAGCCCCAGCATTTT	CASNFQDRGYQPQHF
TRBV24-1	TRBJ2-5	TRBD1	many	TGTGCCACCAGTGACACGAAGAAGGGGGCACAAGAGACCCAGTACTTC	CATSDTKKGAQETQYF
TRBV7-2	TRBJ1-2	.	.	TGTGCCAGCAGCTTAGAGCCGAGTAAAGGGGTTCACTATGGCTACACCTTC	CASSLEPSKGVHYGYTF
TRBV5-1	TRBJ2-3	.	.	TGCGCCAGCAGCTTGGGAGGCGGTCCCAACACAGATACGCAGTATTTT	CASSLGGGPNTDTQYF
TRBV7-6	TRBJ1-3	TRBD1	.	TGTGCCAGCAGCTACGGGACAGGGAGTGGAAACACCATATATTTT	CASSYGTGSGNTIYF
TRBV25-1	TRBJ1-6	.	.	TGTGCCAGCAGTGTGGCCGCGGCCAATTCACCCCTCCACTTT	CASSVAAANSPLHF
TRBV4-1	TRBJ1-1	TRBD1	.	TGCGCCAGCAGCCAACCAACAGGGGATCGCACTGAAGCTTTCTTT	CASSQPTGDRTEAFF
TRBV5-1	TRBJ2-1	TRBD2	.	TGCGCCAGCAGCTTGATGGTAGGAGCGGGGGGCCACAATGAGCAGTTCTTC	CASSLMVGAGGHNEQFF
TRBV15	TRBJ2-6	TRBD1	.	TGTGCCACCACCGGACAGGGAAACTCTGGGGCCAACGTCCTGACTTTC	CATTGQGNSGANVLTF
TRBV2	TRBJ1-4	.	.	TGTGCCACCAGCAGGGGCAGTCTTAATGAAAAACTGTTTTTT	CATSRGSLNEKLFF
TRBV5-1	TRBJ2-3	TRBD2	.	TGCGCCAGCAGCTTGGCCAAGCTAGCGGAAGATACGCAGTATTTT	CASSLAKLAEDTQYF
TRBV9	TRBJ2-1	TRBD2	.	TGTGCCAGCAGCGGGACTAGCGGGAGCGCCCTGCGAAATACCGACTCCTACAATGAGCAGTTCTTC	CASSGTSGSALRNTDSYNEQFF